Given below is one T cell receptor (beta chain) in context. The antigen is not known. The entry originates in a study of OX40 agonist ivuxolimab in advanced cancers. Study-level information: The dose-escalation cohort had hepatocellular carcinoma, melanoma, renal cell or head and neck cancer. Study-wide points: The study observed clonal expansion of CD4+ and CD8+ blood T cells by week 6 at 0.1 to 3.0 mg/kg. Averaged across samples, CD8+ T cells carried more expanded clones than CD4+ did.

Germline loops: CDR1 SGHTA, CDR2 FQGTGA. The CDR3 runs 14 residues. Trimming cost V 5 bases and J 9 bases, with 17 bases left between them. Any history of autoimmune disease or systemic immunosuppression disqualified patients. The assay was immunoSEQ multiplex PCR, and TCRdb's table has in-frame clones only and misses some. The sample lists some 94,000 clones, approximately 89% occurring once. The V and J genes are TRBV7-3 and TRBJ2-1; D ambiguous. Sequences were derived from CD4+ or CD8+ T cells sorted from blood, sampled in a trial of the OX40 agonist ivuxolimab. This sequence originates from an adult with an advanced solid tumor such as melanoma, head and neck, liver or kidney cancer. This CDR3 reads CASSPQIVSTEQFF. The CDR3 nucleotides read TGTGCCAGCAGCCCCCAGATAGTTTCGACTGAGCAGTTCTTC. Full variable domain (missing parts from reference TRBV7-3 and TRBJ2-1): GAGVSQTPSNKVTEKGKYVELRCDPISGHTALYWYRQSLGQGPEFLIYFQGTGAADDSGLPNDRFFAVRPEGSVSTLKIQRTERGDSAVYLCASSPQIVSTEQFFGPGTRLTVL.